These 18 T cell receptor beta chains came from one sample sequenced in a study of T-cell reconstitution after alpha-beta-depleted transplantation in children. TCRbeta library construction was performed incorporating unique molecular identifiers. TCRdb re-analysed the PCR reads in MiXCR, keeping a single row per CDR3 protein. This repertoire shows 540,000 or so distinct CDR3 sequences, 23% found once; its top ten account for approximately 14%. The sequencing here drew on PBMCs, mostly from graft donor cells, taken 360 days after TCRalphabeta/CD19-depleted stem cell transplant. The receptors were sampled from a boy in the first two years of life who had a stem cell transplant for acute myeloid leukemia, so the T cells may come from the graft donor.

CDR3 bases: TGCGCCAGCAGCTTACTCGACAGGGGAAGCGAGCAGTACTTC. Translating it yields CASSLLDRGSEQYF. The chain joins TRBV5-1 to TRBJ2-7; 8 bases are a match to TRBD1. With V trimmed by 2 bases and J by 6 bases, 7 bases remained unmatched. Germline assignment: CDR1 SGHRS and CDR2 YFSETQ. CDR3 size: 14 residues.

Ten or more counts support this clonotype. V and J are TRBV5-6 and TRBJ2-3; the match to TRBD2 covers 8 bases. The germline gives CDR1 SGHDT, CDR2 YYEEEE. Unmatched junction bases numbered 12, after V lost 4 bases and J lost 2 bases. This CDR3 comprises 17 residues. This CDR3 is CASSPGAWRGATDTQYF. The CDR3, as DNA: TGTGCCAGCAGCCCCGGAGCGTGGCGGGGGGCCACAGATACGCAGTATTTT.

At least ten counts were recorded for this clonotype. This rearrangement joins TRBV2 to TRBJ2-1; 9 bases match TRBD1. Looked up from germline, CDR1 is SNHLY and CDR2 is FYNNEI. After removal of 6 bases from V and 13 bases from J, the junction contained 10 bases not matched to a gene. This CDR3 contains 13 residues. The CDR3 nucleotides are TGTGCCAGCAGGCCCGAGACAGGGGGGTACCAGTTCTTC. Amino acids: CASRPETGGYQFF.

This clonotype was detected ten times or more. The genes are TRBV20-1 and TRBJ2-7; D is uncertain. This CDR3 has 11 amino acids. Germline V gene lookup returns CDR1 DFQATT and CDR2 SNEGSKA (reference sequence). Trimming shortened V by 6 bases and J by 3 bases, and 9 bases separated the two germline ends. This CDR3 is CSARTGYEQYF. CDR3 nucleotide sequence: TGCAGTGCCCGAACGGGCTACGAGCAGTACTTC.

In the case of this clonotype: An end of the junction differs from the germline gene, which may be a read error. The rearrangement uses TRBV12-3 or TRBV12-4 and TRBJ2-3; D gene unclear. The CDR3 loop spans 11 amino acids. CDR3 amino acids: CASASADTQYF. CDR3 DNA: TGTGCCAGCGCTTCCGCAGACACGCAGTATTTT.

This clonotype was seen a few times. CDR3 nucleotide sequence: TGTGCCAGCAGCTTCCTACAGGGGGAGGGGTACGAGCAGTACTTC. Translating it yields CASSFLQGEGYEQYF. V is TRBV7-2 and J is TRBJ2-7; tentatively, D is TRBD1 (8 bases). Germline V lookup: CDR1 SGHTA, CDR2 FQGNSA. Trimming took 3 bases from V and 4 from J, leaving 16 bases between them. There are 15 residues in the CDR3.

The chain has TRBV5-6 and TRBJ2-7; 8 bases fit TRBD1. This CDR3 has 12 residues. The germline CDR1 and CDR2 sequences are SGHDT and YYEEEE. Trimming cost V 7 bases and J 6 bases; bases outside gene matches: 6. The CDR3 DNA sequence: TGTGCCAGCGCCGGACAGGGACCCGAGCAGTACTTC. It specifies CASAGQGPEQYF.

This clonotype showed up just a few times. The chain carries TRBV12-3 or TRBV12-4 and TRBJ2-5; 9 bases agree with TRBD2. The CDR3 length is 15 residues. The junction had 9 bases not matched to a gene; V was cut back by 8 bases and J by 2 bases. The CDR3, as DNA: TGTGCCAGCGGTTCGGGACTAGCCTTTCAAGAGACCCAGTACTTC. Translated: CASGSGLAFQETQYF.

The CDR3 loop is CASSLEGRAFDTQYF. The CDR3 DNA is TGTGCCAGCAGTTTGGAGGGGAGGGCGTTCGATACGCAGTATTTT. The chain combines TRBV12-3 or TRBV12-4 with TRBJ2-3, with 7 bases that match TRBD2. The CDR3 consists of 15 residues. J was trimmed by 6 bases and V by 3 bases; bases with no gene match: 9.

The chain links TRBV4-1 to TRBJ2-7; TRBD1 is a possible D gene (5 bases). Looked up from germline, CDR1 is MGHRA and CDR2 is YSYEKL. The CDR3 totals 15 residues. The germline V and J ends were trimmed by 0 bases and 3 bases, with 12 bases remaining between them. The CDR3 nucleotides read TGCGCCAGCAGCCAAGATGGGGCCAGCTTCTACGAGCAGTACGTC. Translated, it gives CASSQDGASFYEQYV.

This clonotype was seen once. The DNA for the CDR3 is TGTGCCAGCACCCCATCGGCCTCTGGAAACACCATATATTTT. It codes for CASTPSASGNTIYF. The rearrangement joins TRBV6-1 to TRBJ1-3; D unclear. The CDR3 covers 14 residues. V shed 7 bases and J shed 0 bases, with 10 bases lying between them. Germline V gives CDR1 MNHNS, CDR2 SASEGT.

The CDR3 nucleotides read TGCGCCAGCAGCGACCAGGGTTTGGGAAACACTGAAGCTTTCTTT. Its protein product is CASSDQGLGNTEAFF. The chain joins TRBV4-1 to TRBJ1-1, with D maybe TRBD1 (5 bases). CDR3 size: 15 residues. V lost 5 bases, J lost 2 bases, and 15 bases lay in between. Germline CDR1 and CDR2: MGHRA and YSYEKL.

The V and J genes are TRBV12-3 or TRBV12-4 and TRBJ1-1; tentatively, D is TRBD1 (6 bases). Deletions cut 7 bases from V and 10 bases from J, with 25 bases between. The CDR3 is 15 amino acids. The DNA for the CDR3 is TGTGCCAGCAAACCCTCCGCGGGGACAACAGGAGCAGCTTTCTTT. Protein sequence: CASKPSAGTTGAAFF.

This clonotype has a count of ten or more. V usage is TRBV24-1 and J usage is TRBJ2-3; 7 bases are shared with TRBD2. The CDR3 length is 14 residues. CDR1 and CDR2 from the germline V gene are KGHDR and SFDVKD. V lost 4 bases, J lost 5 bases, and 5 bases stayed unmatched. The CDR3 sequence: CATSEGGWRDTQYF. The CDR3 bases are TGTGCCACCAGTGAGGGAGGGTGGCGAGATACGCAGTATTTT.

A note on this clonotype: At one end, the junction sequence differs from germline, possibly due to a read error. This chain connects TRBV6-5 to TRBJ1-1, with 7 bases matching TRBD1. This CDR3 contains 15 residues. The V gene's germline CDR1 is MNHEY and CDR2 SVGAGI. The DNA of the CDR3 is TGTGCCAGCAGTGACTCGGGACAGCCGAACACTGAAGCTTTCTTT. Translation: CASSDSGQPNTEAFF.

The rearrangement links TRBV7-8 to TRBJ1-5, with D perhaps matching TRBD1 (5 bases). Trimming shortened V by 1 base and J by 3 bases, and 22 bases separated the two germline ends. CDR3 size: 19 residues. CDR1 and CDR2 from the germline V gene are SGHVS and FQNEAQ. The CDR3 nucleotides are TGTGCCAGCAGCTTAGGAGTGGCAGGGCCCTACATCCTCAATCAGCCCCAGCATTTT. Protein: CASSLGVAGPYILNQPQHF.

The chain employs TRBV7-2 and TRBJ2-1, with D unclear. Trimming removed 2 bases from V and 2 bases from J, with 10 bases in between. The germline V gene encodes CDR1 SGHTA and CDR2 FQGNSA. CDR3 length: 15 amino acids. The CDR3 reads CASSLSVGPYNEQFF. The CDR3 bases are TGTGCCAGCAGCTTAAGCGTCGGACCCTACAATGAGCAGTTCTTC.

This clonotype occurred a few times. The J gene is TRBJ1-1, the V gene TRBV15; D remains ambiguous. The ends were cut back, 0 bases at V and 0 bases at J, with 8 bases in the middle. The CDR3 loop spans 15 amino acids. Germline V gives CDR1 LNHNV, CDR2 YYDKDF (reference sequence). The CDR3 reads CATSRDLTVNTEAFF. CDR3 nucleotides: TGTGCCACCAGCAGAGATTTAACCGTGAACACTGAAGCTTTCTTT.